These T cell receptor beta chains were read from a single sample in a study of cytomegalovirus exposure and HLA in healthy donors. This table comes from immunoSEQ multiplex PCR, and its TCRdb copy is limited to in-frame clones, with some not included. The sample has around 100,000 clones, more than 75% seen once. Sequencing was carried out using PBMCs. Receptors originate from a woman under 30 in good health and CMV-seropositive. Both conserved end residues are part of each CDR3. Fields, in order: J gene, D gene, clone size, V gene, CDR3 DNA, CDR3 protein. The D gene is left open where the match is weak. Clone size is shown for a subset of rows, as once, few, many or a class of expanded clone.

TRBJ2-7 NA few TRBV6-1 TGTGCCAGCCTAACGCGACAAAACGAGCAGTACTTC CASLTRQNEQYF
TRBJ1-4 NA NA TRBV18 TGTGCCAGCTCATCTTCGGGGGAAAAACTGTTTTTT CASSSSGEKLFF
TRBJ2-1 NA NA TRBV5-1 TGCTCCAGCAGCCGCGGGAACACTGTCAATGAGCAGTTCTTC CSSSRGNTVNEQFF
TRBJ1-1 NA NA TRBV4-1 TGCGCCAGCAGCCAAGACTCAGGGGACACTGAAGCTTTCTTT CASSQDSGDTEAFF
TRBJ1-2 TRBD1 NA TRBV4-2 TGTGCCAGCAGCCAAGATCCGGGACAGGGCTATGGCTACACCTTC CASSQDPGQGYGYTF
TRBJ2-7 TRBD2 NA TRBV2 TGTGCCAGCAGCCCCACCGGGACTAGTCTCTACGAGCAGTACTTC CASSPTGTSLYEQYF
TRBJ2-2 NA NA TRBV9 TGTGCCAGCAGCGTAGCTACTACGAACACCGGGGAGCTGTTTTTT CASSVATTNTGELFF
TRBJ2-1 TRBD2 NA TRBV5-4 TGTGCCAGCCTCGGGACTAGCGGCGAACTTTTCACTAATGAGCAGTTCTTC CASLGTSGELFTNEQFF
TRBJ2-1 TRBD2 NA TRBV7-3 TGTGCCAGCAGCTCATCGACTAGCGGCAATGAGCAGTTCTTC CASSSSTSGNEQFF
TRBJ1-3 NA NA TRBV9 TGTGCCAGCAGCGTAGTTGCGGGGTCCACGTCTGGAAACACCATATATTTT CASSVVAGSTSGNTIYF
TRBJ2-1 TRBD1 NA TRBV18 TGTGCCAGCTCACCCGGACAGGGCGTATACAATGAGCAGTTCTTC CASSPGQGVYNEQFF
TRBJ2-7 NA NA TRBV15 TGTGCCACCAGCAGAGTGGAGGGGCTAGCGGACAGCTACGAGCAGTACTTC CATSRVEGLADSYEQYF
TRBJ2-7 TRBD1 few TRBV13 TGTGCCAGCAGCCCCGGACAGGGGGCGCTAGAGCAGTACTTC CASSPGQGALEQYF
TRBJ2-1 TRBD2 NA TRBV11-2 TGTGCCAGCAGCCGTGAGACGGGACTAGCGGGGAGGGAGCAGTTCTTC CASSRETGLAGREQFF
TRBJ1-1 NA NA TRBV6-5 TGTGCCAGCAGTTATAGCGCGAACACTGAAGCTTTCTTT CASSYSANTEAFF
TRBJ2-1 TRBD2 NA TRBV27 TGTGCCAGCAGCGAATATGCCCCGGGACTACCCGGTAGTGAGCAGTTCTTC CASSEYAPGLPGSEQFF
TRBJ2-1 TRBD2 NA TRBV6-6 TGTGCCAGCAGTTACTCTCGGAGCGGGAGAGGTAATGAGCAGTTCTTC CASSYSRSGRGNEQFF
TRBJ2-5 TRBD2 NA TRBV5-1 TGCGCCAGCACGACTAGCGGGGCAAGATGGACCCAGTACTTC CASTTSGARWTQYF
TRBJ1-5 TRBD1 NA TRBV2 TGTGCCAGCAGCGTCCAGGGGGCACCTAATCAGCCCCAGCATTTT CASSVQGAPNQPQHF
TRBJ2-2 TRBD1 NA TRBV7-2 TGTGCCAGCAGCTTACGGGACAGAGACACCGGGGAGCTGTTTTTT CASSLRDRDTGELFF
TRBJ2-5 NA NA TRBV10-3 TGTGCCATCAGTCGGGTAATGGTCGGGAGCGGTGAGACCCAGTACTTC CAISRVMVGSGETQYF
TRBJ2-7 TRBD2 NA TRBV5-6 TGTGCCAGCAGCACTTGGACTAGCGCGACAACCCTTAGCGAGCAGTACTTC CASSTWTSATTLSEQYF
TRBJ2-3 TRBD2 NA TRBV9 TGTGCCAGCAGCGCTAGCGGGAGCACAGATACGCAGTATTTT CASSASGSTDTQYF
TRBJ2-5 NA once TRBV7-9 TGTGCCAGCAGCTTAGAAGGTCAGGCTGGGGAGACCCAGTACTTC CASSLEGQAGETQYF
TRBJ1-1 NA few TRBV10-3 TGTGCCATCAGTGGGGACTGGGACACTGAAGCTTTCTTT CAISGDWDTEAFF
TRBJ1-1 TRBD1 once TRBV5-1 TGCGCCAGCAGCTTATCGACAGGGGGGGTCACTGAAGCTTTCTTT CASSLSTGGVTEAFF